This TCR beta chain was recovered during a study of cytomegalovirus exposure and HLA in healthy donors. The CDR3 has 14 residues. The V gene lost 0 bases and the J gene lost 4 bases, with 8 bases spanning the gap. Germline V gives CDR1 SGHRS, CDR2 YFSETQ. The PCR employed 60 Vbeta primers together with 13 Jbeta primers. Some clones are missing from TCRdb's copy, which holds only in-frame ones; the method was immunoSEQ multiplex PCR. The data contain some 170,000 clones, 70% to 85% of them singletons. As regards this clone: This CDR3 is also generated by other DNA sequences in the sample.

The sequenced sample was PBMCs. The chain is built from TRBV5-1 and TRBJ2-1; no reliable D call. The TCR originated in a man younger than 45 in good health and CMV-seropositive. The CDR3 region has the DNA TGCGCCAGCAGCTTGGGTACAGTTTACAATGAGCAGTTCTTC. Translation gives CASSLGTVYNEQFF.